Listed below are T cell receptor beta chains from one sample, sequenced in a study of T-cell reconstitution after alpha-beta-depleted transplantation in children. A single record per CDR3 protein comes from TCRdb applying MiXCR to the PCR reads. Of about 440,000 distinct CDR3 sequences in the sample, around two fifths are singletons; the top ten hold around a quarter. The material sequenced was PBMCs, taken before TCRalphabeta/CD19-depleted stem cell transplant. These receptor sequences come from a girl aged 2-10 years with aplastic anemia, due to receive a stem cell transplant. CDR3s include the opening cysteine and the closing phenylalanine or tryptophan. A D gene is named only where the DNA matches it firmly. A clone size is listed for some rows: how often the clone was seen (once, few, many), or a class if it is expanded.

j_gene	v_gene	abundance	d_gene	CDR3nt	CDR3aa
TRBJ1-2	TRBV4-1	.	TRBD1	TGCGCCAGCAGCCAATGGGGGGGACAGGGCAGGTATGGCTACACCTTC	CASSQWGGQGRYGYTF
TRBJ2-1	TRBV19	.	TRBD1	TGTGCCAGTAGTATAGGGTCTTGGGACAGGGAAGGGGACAATGAGCAGTTCTTC	CASSIGSWDREGDNEQFF
TRBJ2-5	TRBV20-1	few	.	TGCAGTGTCGTGCGCCGGCTAGGAGAAGAGACCCAGTACTTC	CSVVRRLGEETQYF
TRBJ1-6	TRBV4-1	.	TRBD1	TGCGCCAGCAGCCTCCCAGGGGGCTTGTATAATTCACCCCTCCACTTT	CASSLPGGLYNSPLHF
TRBJ1-1	TRBV7-9	few	.	TGTGCCAGCAGCTTAGCGGGGGGGCTCATGAACACTGAAGCTTTCTTT	CASSLAGGLMNTEAFF
TRBJ2-7	TRBV4-2	.	TRBD2	TGTGCCAGCAGCCAAGAACCCCGAATAGGGCCTAGCGGTTCCTACGAGCAGTACTTC	CASSQEPRIGPSGSYEQYF
TRBJ2-3	TRBV7-9	many	.	TGTGCCAGCAGCTCAAACGGGATAGATACGCAGTATTTT	CASSSNGIDTQYF
TRBJ1-1	TRBV20-1	.	.	TGCAGTACCGACGTCGGGGATTACACTGAAGCTTTCTTT	CSTDVGDYTEAFF
TRBJ2-6	TRBV20-1	few	.	TGCAGTGCTAGAGATTCCGGAAACTCTGGGGCCAACGTCCTGACTTTC	CSARDSGNSGANVLTF
TRBJ2-1	TRBV20-1	.	TRBD1	TGCAGTGCCTCGCCGATGAGGGGACAGTTCTATGAGCAGTTCTTC	CSASPMRGQFYEQFF
TRBJ2-5	TRBV5-1	.	.	TGCGCCAGCAGCTTCAGGGTGGCCCAAGAGACCCAGTACTTC	CASSFRVAQETQYF
TRBJ1-1	TRBV7-9	once	.	TGTGCCAGCAGCTTGCCGGCGGGGGAATTGAACACTGAAGCTTTCTTT	CASSLPAGELNTEAFF
TRBJ2-3	TRBV9	few	.	TGTGCCAGCAGCGTCGACTACTCCACAGATACGCAGTATTTT	CASSVDYSTDTQYF
TRBJ2-7	TRBV12-3/TRBV12-4	many	.	TGTGCCAGCAGCCCCCAAGATGGTACCTACGAGCAGTACTTC	CASSPQDGTYEQYF
TRBJ2-3	TRBV4-3	.	TRBD1	TGCGCCAGCAGCCAACTTGGACAGGGGTCAGATACGCAGTATTTT	CASSQLGQGSDTQYF
TRBJ2-3	TRBV7-2	once	.	TGTGCCAGCAGCCGACCAGGCCCACTGACAGATACGCAGTATTTT	CASSRPGPLTDTQYF
TRBJ2-3	TRBV12-3/TRBV12-4	many	TRBD2	TGTGCCAGCAGTCCGTATAGCGGGAGCACAGATACGCAGTATTTT	CASSPYSGSTDTQYF
TRBJ2-2	TRBV6-1	.	.	TGTGCCAGCAGTGAGGGGAGGTCTGGAACCGGGGAGCTGTTTTTT	CASSEGRSGTGELFF
TRBJ2-4	TRBV12-3/TRBV12-4	few	.	TGTGCCAGCAGTTTAATAGTCGTCGACTCCAAAAACATTCAGTACTTC	CASSLIVVDSKNIQYF
TRBJ2-3	TRBV20-1	few	.	TGCAGTGCTAGAAGGGTAGCTACCGATACGCAGTATTTT	CSARRVATDTQYF
TRBJ2-7	TRBV7-2	many	TRBD1	TGTGCCAGCAGCCCCTGGACAGGGAGATCCTACGAGCAGTACTTC	CASSPWTGRSYEQYF
TRBJ1-5	TRBV28	.	TRBD1	TGTGCCAGCAGCGTTTTCCCCATCGGTCCGTGGACAGGGGGTAGCAATCAGCCCCAGCATTTT	CASSVFPIGPWTGGSNQPQHF
TRBJ2-7	TRBV20-1	few	.	TGCAGTGCTAGAATGGCCCGGGAAGGATCCTACGAGCAGTACTTC	CSARMAREGSYEQYF